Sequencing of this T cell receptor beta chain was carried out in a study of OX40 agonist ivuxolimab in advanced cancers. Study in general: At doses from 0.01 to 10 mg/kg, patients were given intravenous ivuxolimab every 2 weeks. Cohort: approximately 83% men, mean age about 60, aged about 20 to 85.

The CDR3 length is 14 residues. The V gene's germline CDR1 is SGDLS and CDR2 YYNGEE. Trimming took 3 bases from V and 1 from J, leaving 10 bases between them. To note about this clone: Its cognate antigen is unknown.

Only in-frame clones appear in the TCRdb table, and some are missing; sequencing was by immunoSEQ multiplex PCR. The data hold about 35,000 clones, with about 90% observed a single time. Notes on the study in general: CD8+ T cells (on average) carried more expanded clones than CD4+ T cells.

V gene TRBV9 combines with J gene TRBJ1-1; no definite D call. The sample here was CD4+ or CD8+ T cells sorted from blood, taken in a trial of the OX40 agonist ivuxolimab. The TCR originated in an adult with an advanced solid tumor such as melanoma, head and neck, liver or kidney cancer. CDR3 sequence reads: CASSGRTKNTEAFF. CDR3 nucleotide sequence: TGTGCCAGCAGCGGGAGAACAAAGAACACTGAAGCTTTCTTT.